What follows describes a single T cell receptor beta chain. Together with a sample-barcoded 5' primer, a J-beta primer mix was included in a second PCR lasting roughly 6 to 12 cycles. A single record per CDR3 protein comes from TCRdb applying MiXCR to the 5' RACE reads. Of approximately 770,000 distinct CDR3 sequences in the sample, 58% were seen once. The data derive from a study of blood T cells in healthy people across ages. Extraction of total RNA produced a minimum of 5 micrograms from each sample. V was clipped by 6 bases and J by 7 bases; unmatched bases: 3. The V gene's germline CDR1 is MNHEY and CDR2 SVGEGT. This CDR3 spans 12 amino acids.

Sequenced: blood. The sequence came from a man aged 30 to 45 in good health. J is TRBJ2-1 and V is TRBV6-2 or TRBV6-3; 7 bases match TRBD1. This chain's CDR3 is CASRQGMNEQFF. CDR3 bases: TGTGCCAGCAGACAGGGGATGAATGAGCAGTTCTTC.